The next 30 T cell receptor beta chains were all read from a single sample in a study of blood T cell repertoires in COVID-19. Profiled with immunoSEQ multiplex PCR; TCRdb holds only in-frame clones, not every one. The sample has 100,000 to 150,000 clones; 85% to 90% are singletons. The sequencing input was peripheral blood. The source of these receptors is a man in his 70s with active COVID-19.

V usage is TRBV3-1 (or the pseudogene TRBV3-2) and J usage is TRBJ2-3; possibly TRBD2 for D (6 bases). Deletions cut 8 bases from V and 1 base from J, with 10 bases between. Germline V lookup: CDR1 LGHDT, CDR2 YNNKEL (reference sequence). This CDR3 comprises 13 residues. The CDR3 spells CASRLGGTDTQYF. The CDR3 bases are TGTGCCAGCCGACTAGGGGGCACAGATACGCAGTATTTT.

Here the CDR3 reads CASSQATGTSPGEQFF. Written as DNA, the CDR3 is TGTGCCAGCAGCCAAGCAACAGGGACCTCACCCGGTGAGCAGTTCTTC. The V call is TRBV3-1 (or the pseudogene TRBV3-2), the J call TRBJ2-1; a weak D match, TRBD1 (6 bases). The germline V gene encodes CDR1 LGHDT and CDR2 YNNKEL (reference sequence). The CDR3 length is 16 residues. Trimming cost V 1 base and J 9 bases, with 19 bases left between them.

V and J are TRBV6-5 and TRBJ1-4, with D perhaps matching TRBD1 (6 bases). The CDR3 has 15 residues. Between the trimmed V and J ends, which lost 6 bases and 3 bases, there was a span of 14 bases. Per the germline V gene, CDR1 is MNHEY and CDR2 is SVGAGI. CDR3 in DNA: TGTGCCAGCAGCCTACAGGGATCATCTAATGAAAAACTGTTTTTT. It translates to CASSLQGSSNEKLFF.

This chain connects TRBV27 to TRBJ2-7, with TRBD2 identical over 10 bases. Trimming at V came to 3 bases and at J to 1 base, leaving 3 bases not matched to a gene. From germline, CDR1 is MNHEY and CDR2 SMNVEV (reference sequence). CDR3 length: 15 residues. This CDR3 is CASSFASGSSYEQYF. The CDR3 nucleotides read TGTGCCAGCAGTTTCGCTAGCGGGAGTTCCTACGAGCAGTACTTC.

The chain recombines TRBV12-3 or TRBV12-4 with TRBJ1-6; D gene uncertain. This CDR3 has 13 amino acids. V was clipped by 7 bases and J by 5 bases, with 9 bases between them. CDR3: CASKEYNNSPLHF. For the CDR3, the DNA is TGTGCCAGCAAGGAGTATAATAATTCACCCCTCCACTTT.

The chain joins TRBV2 to TRBJ2-1; 14 bases are a match to TRBD2. This CDR3 spans 15 amino acids. V shed 6 bases, J shed 10 bases, and the junction held 8 bases outside the gene matches. The germline CDR1 and CDR2 sequences are SNHLY and FYNNEI. In DNA form, the CDR3 reads TGTGCCAGCAGGGGACTAGCGGGAGAGTACGGCGAGCAGTTCTTC. Its translation: CASRGLAGEYGEQFF.

This chain uses TRBV29-1 with TRBJ2-1; the D gene is possibly TRBD1 (5 bases). The V end was cut by 6 bases, the J end by 1 base, with 16 bases between. CDR3 length equals 15 residues. Germline V gene data show CDR1 as SQVTM and CDR2 as ANQGSEA. The CDR3 reads CSVDLYRPSYNEQFF. In DNA, the CDR3 is TGCAGCGTCGATCTTTACAGGCCATCCTACAATGAGCAGTTCTTC.

The chain employs TRBV19 and TRBJ2-7, with TRBD2 matching 14 bases. CDR1 LNHDA and CDR2 SQIVND come from the germline V gene (reference sequence). This CDR3 region has 19 residues. Losses at the gene ends were 6 bases for V and 5 bases for J; bases not matched to a gene: 18. CDR3 amino acids: CASSHQGARLAGGPHEQYF. The CDR3 DNA is TGTGCCAGTAGCCACCAGGGGGCGCGACTAGCGGGAGGGCCACACGAGCAGTACTTC.

The chain is built from TRBV2 and TRBJ2-1, with D tentatively TRBD2 (6 bases). This CDR3 region has 11 residues. Deletions cut 5 bases from V and 7 bases from J, with 6 bases between. Per germline, CDR1 SNHLY and CDR2 FYNNEI. CDR3 loop: CASSRGNEQFF. The CDR3 nucleotides read TGTGCCAGCAGTCGGGGGAATGAGCAGTTCTTC. The variable domain in full, with the rest retrieved from reference TRBV2 and TRBJ2-1, is EPEVTQTPSHQVTQMGQEVILRCVPISNHLYFYWYRQILGQKVEFLVSFYNNEISEKSEIFDDQFSVERPDGSNFTLKIRSTKLEDSAMYFCASSRGNEQFFGPGTRLTVL.

The chain links TRBV6-2 or TRBV6-3 to TRBJ1-5, with TRBD1 identical over 7 bases. The CDR3 sequence is 13 residues long. Germline loops: CDR1 MNHEY, CDR2 SVGEGT. V shed 6 bases, J shed 6 bases, and the junction held 5 bases outside the gene matches. CDR3 bases: TGTGCCAGCAGCTTACAGGGGAGTCAGCCCCAGCATTTT. Translating gives CASSLQGSQPQHF.

The chain combines TRBV28 with TRBJ1-1, with 8 nucleotides matching TRBD1. V gave up 6 bases and J gave up 5 bases; unmatched junction bases: 8. The CDR3 is 14 amino acids. In germline, CDR1 is MDHEN, CDR2 SYDVKM. CDR3 residues: CASRFRGLGTEAFF. The CDR3 DNA reads TGTGCCAGCAGGTTCAGGGGGCTCGGGACTGAAGCTTTCTTT.

CDR3 coding DNA: TGCAGTGCTAGTAGCACTAGCGGATACACAGATACGCAGTATTTT. Residues: CSASSTSGYTDTQYF. The chain carries TRBV20-1 and TRBJ2-3; 8 nucleotides align to TRBD2. CDR3 length: 15 amino acids. Per germline, CDR1 DFQATT and CDR2 SNEGSKA (reference sequence). The junction had 7 bases not matched to a gene; V was cut back by 3 bases and J by 2 bases.

The chain is built from TRBV3-1 (or the pseudogene TRBV3-2) and TRBJ2-1, with D unresolved. The length of the CDR3 is 12 residues. Germline V lookup: CDR1 LGHDT, CDR2 YNNKEL (reference sequence). Between the trimmed V and J ends, which lost 1 base and 5 bases, there was a span of 3 bases. The CDR3, as DNA: TGTGCCAGCAGCCAAGCAGACAATGAGCAGTTCTTC. Translation gives CASSQADNEQFF.

This clone is a singleton in its sample. The chain carries TRBV6-6 and TRBJ1-2, with 10 bases fitting TRBD1. Per the germline V gene, CDR1 is MNHNY and CDR2 is SVGAGI (reference sequence). V shed 0 bases and J 8 bases; nucleotides not matched to a gene: 9. This CDR3 region has 16 residues. The CDR3 DNA reads TGTGCCAGCAGTTACTCGATATTCGGACAGGGGGAGGGCTACACCTTC. As protein: CASSYSIFGQGEGYTF.

This rearrangement joins TRBV5-1 to TRBJ2-6; TRBD1 is a possible D gene (5 bases). This CDR3 is 17 amino acids long. V was clipped by 6 bases and J by 0 bases, with 16 bases between them. From germline, CDR1 is SGHRS and CDR2 YFSETQ. CDR3 sequence (DNA): TGCGCCAGCACCCCAGGGCCCAGGAGCTCTGGGGCCAACGTCCTGACTTTC. The encoded protein is CASTPGPRSSGANVLTF.

The chain has TRBV5-5 and TRBJ1-1; D is possibly TRBD1 (6 bases). CDR3 length equals 15 residues. The germline V and J ends were trimmed by 2 bases and 3 bases, with 14 bases remaining between them. Germline CDR1 and CDR2: SGHKS and YYEKEE (reference sequence). CDR3 in amino acids: CASSFQGIKDTEAFF. The CDR3, as DNA: TGTGCCAGCAGCTTCCAGGGGATTAAGGACACTGAAGCTTTCTTT.

This chain joins TRBV4-2 and TRBJ1-1, with D hard to call. Trimming stripped 1 base from V and 8 bases from J, with 5 bases between. CDR1 and CDR2 from the germline V gene are LGHNA and YNFKEQ. CDR3 length equals 11 residues. The CDR3 DNA is TGTGCCAGCAGCCAAGGCAGGGAAGCTTTCTTT. It yields the protein CASSQGREAFF.

This rearrangement joins TRBV13 to TRBJ1-3; 10 positions match TRBD1. The germline gives CDR1 PRHDT, CDR2 FYEKMQ (reference sequence). This CDR3 has 16 residues. The ends lost 8 bases at V and 1 base at J; junction bases unmatched: 8. This CDR3 reads CASARGQGSSGNTIYF. The CDR3 bases are TGTGCCAGCGCCCGGGGACAGGGGAGTTCTGGAAACACCATATATTTT. Drawing the rest from reference TRBV13 and TRBJ1-3, the complete variable domain is AAGVIQSPRHLIKEKRETATLKCYPIPRHDTVYWYQQGPGQDPQFLISFYEKMQSDKGSIPDRFSAQQFSDYHSELNMSSLELGDSALYFCASARGQGSSGNTIYFGEGSWLTVV.

J is TRBJ2-2 and V is TRBV10-2, with 14 bases matching TRBD2. J lost 6 bases, V lost 6 bases, and 9 bases had no gene match. This CDR3 comprises 17 residues. CDR1 and CDR2 (germline): WSHSY, SAAADI. The CDR3 here is CASRAGLAGGWAGELFF. For the CDR3, the DNA is TGCGCCAGCAGGGCCGGACTAGCGGGGGGTTGGGCCGGGGAGCTGTTTTTT.

The chain couples TRBV5-7 to TRBJ1-1, with TRBD1 as a possible D gene (6 bases). TRBV5-7 is known as an ORF, though its function is uncertain. CDR3 length equals 15 residues. Trimming removed 4 bases at V and 2 bases at J, with 15 bases between. The CDR3 region has the DNA TGTGCCAGCAGCAAATTTTACAGGGTAAACACTGAAGCTTTCTTT. Encoded protein: CASSKFYRVNTEAFF.

The rearrangement links TRBV7-6 to TRBJ2-6; D is unclear. The germline V gene has CDR1 SGHVS and CDR2 FNYEAQ. The CDR3 loop spans 15 amino acids. Between the trimmed V and J ends, which lost 1 base and 2 bases, there was a span of 6 bases. The CDR3 DNA reads TGTGCCAGCAGCTTAGGAGTGGCTGGGGCCAACGTCCTGACTTTC. Translating gives CASSLGVAGANVLTF. The whole variable domain, remainder taken from reference TRBV7-6 and TRBJ2-6, is GAGVSQSPRYKVTKRGQDVALRCDPISGHVSLYWYRQALGQGPEFLTYFNYEAQQDKSGLPNDRFSAERPEGSISTLTIQRTEQRDSAMYRCASSLGVAGANVLTFGAGSRLTVL.

This clone has a handful of counts. This CDR3 reads CATQTNTLGNEQFF. Here the CDR3 DNA reads TGTGCCACACAAACTAACACTCTCGGCAATGAGCAGTTCTTC. This chain connects TRBV24-1 to TRBJ2-1; D unresolved. V was shortened by 10 bases and J by 6 bases, with 18 bases between the two germline ends. Germline V gives CDR1 KGHDR, CDR2 SFDVKD. This CDR3 has 14 amino acids.

This clone was seen a few times. This chain joins TRBV2 and TRBJ2-5, with D perhaps matching TRBD1 (6 bases). Germline V gives CDR1 SNHLY, CDR2 FYNNEI. This CDR3 is 14 amino acids long. V was trimmed by 4 bases and J by 1 base, leaving 10 bases between them. This CDR3 reads CASSALGGQETQYF. The CDR3 DNA follows: TGTGCCAGCAGTGCCCTAGGGGGCCAAGAGACCCAGTACTTC.

This chain uses TRBV7-9 with TRBJ2-2; D is ambiguous. V was pared by 4 bases and J by 1 base, with 4 bases between. The CDR3 has 13 amino acids. Germline CDR1 SEHNR, CDR2 FQNEAQ (reference sequence). CDR3 coding DNA: TGTGCCAGCAGCTACAGGAACACCGGGGAGCTGTTTTTT. Amino acids: CASSYRNTGELFF.

The chain recombines TRBV24-1 with TRBJ1-5; D unresolved. The CDR3 has 16 amino acids. V lost 3 bases, J lost 5 bases, and 16 bases lay in between. Germline CDR1 reads KGHDR; CDR2 reads SFDVKD. CDR3 in DNA: TGTGCCACCAGTGATCAACGAGAGGGCTTAGATCAGCCCCAGCATTTT. It specifies CATSDQREGLDQPQHF.

The chain couples TRBV7-3 to TRBJ2-5; D is unresolved. This CDR3 is built from 13 residues. V was shortened by 3 bases and J by 2 bases, with 7 bases between the two germline ends. From germline, CDR1 is SGHTA and CDR2 FQGTGA. CDR3 amino acids: CASSFSRQETQYF. The CDR3 coding sequence is TGTGCCAGCAGCTTTTCTAGGCAAGAGACCCAGTACTTC.

This sequence joins TRBV28 and TRBJ2-3; TRBD2 aligns across 7 bases. The CDR3 totals 15 residues. The V gene's germline CDR1 is MDHEN and CDR2 SYDVKM. V lost 6 bases to trimming and J lost 5 bases; unmatched junction nucleotides: 11. CDR3 bases: TGTGCCAGCAGGCCACCGGGACTAAGGCAAGATACGCAGTATTTT. Its translation is CASRPPGLRQDTQYF.

V and J are TRBV7-8 and TRBJ2-1, with 9 bases aligning to TRBD2. The CDR3 loop spans 14 amino acids. Per germline, CDR1 SGHVS and CDR2 FQNEAQ. J was trimmed by 1 base and V by 6 bases; bases with no gene match: 1. The CDR3 DNA sequence: TGTGCCAGCAGGCGGGAGGGGTCCTACAATGAGCAGTTCTTC. Residues: CASRREGSYNEQFF.

This sequence joins TRBV12-3 or TRBV12-4 and TRBJ2-7; D possibly corresponds to TRBD1 (6 bases). This CDR3 region has 13 residues. With 6 bases removed from V and 6 bases from J, the gap between germline ends came to 15 bases. CDR3 protein: CASRNREVGEQYF. The CDR3 DNA sequence: TGTGCCAGCAGGAACAGGGAAGTCGGCGAGCAGTACTTC.

The CDR3 coding sequence is TGTGCCATCAGTGGACCGGGACTAGCAAGTGGGGAGCTGTTTTTT. Protein product: CAISGPGLASGELFF. The J gene is TRBJ2-2, the V gene TRBV10-3; TRBD2 matches at 9 bases. V was clipped by 4 bases and J by 8 bases; unmatched bases: 8. Germline-derived CDR1 and CDR2 are ENHRY and SYGVKD. This CDR3 is 15 amino acids long.